The TCR beta chain under discussion was sequenced for a study of shared clonotypes between healthy human individuals. Findings of the study overall: Donor clonotype sharing was expected to depend on sequencing depth. Limited genetic and exposure-history diversity came from having few donors.

For this clone: As yet, its antigen is unknown.

Naive CD8 cells, CD45RO-negative and positively selected for CCR7, excluded terminally differentiated effector memory CD45RA+ cells. The protocol was immunoSEQ multiplex PCR, while the TCRdb copy is restricted to in-frame clones and leaves out a portion. The sample records approximately 2,200,000 clones, approximately 94% being singletons. The CDR3 runs to 15 residues. J was trimmed by 4 bases and V by 4 bases; bases with no gene match: 8. Germline values: CDR1 LGHNA, CDR2 YNFKEQ. The sample consisted of naive CD8+ T cells from PBMCs. The chain uses TRBV4-2 and TRBJ2-3; 7 bases agree with TRBD2. This clonotype was obtained from a man aged 18 to 35 in good health. Some clones in this sample may be carry-over from other donors' samples. The CDR3 loop is CASSPMAGAADTQYF. CDR3 in DNA: TGTGCCAGCAGCCCTATGGCGGGAGCAGCAGATACGCAGTATTTT.